These 3 T cell receptor beta chains came from one sample sequenced in a study of blood T cell repertoires in COVID-19. Generated by immunoSEQ multiplex PCR, the TCRdb table keeps only in-frame clones and is missing some. The table records around 190,000 clones, about 77% of them present only once. Input material: PBMCs or T cells enriched from blood (not recorded which). Receptors originate from a woman aged 45-60 years with acute COVID-19.

The V call is TRBV7-8, the J call TRBJ1-1, with TRBD1 matching over 7 bases. The CDR3 covers 14 residues. The germline gives CDR1 SGHVS, CDR2 FQNEAQ. V gave up 5 bases and J gave up 1 base; unmatched junction bases: 4. The CDR3 DNA is TGTGCCAGCAGCGCCCGACAGGGGAACACTGAAGCTTTCTTT. The encoded protein is CASSARQGNTEAFF.

The chain has TRBV5-6 and TRBJ1-1, with D possibly TRBD1 on 6 matching bases. Germline loops: CDR1 SGHDT, CDR2 YYEEEE. The CDR3 is 15 amino acids. Trimming pared 4 bases from V and 0 bases from J, leaving 13 bases between. CDR3: CASSPGQLMNTEAFF. DNA of the CDR3: TGTGCCAGCAGCCCCGGACAGCTCATGAACACTGAAGCTTTCTTT.

This clone was counted a few times. As DNA, the CDR3 is TGTGCCAGCAGCTTAGGGGGCGGGATCTCTAGCAATCAGCCCCAGCATTTT. This gives the protein CASSLGGGISSNQPQHF. The chain is built from TRBV7-6 and TRBJ1-5, with D maybe TRBD1 (5 bases). V lost 1 base and J 0 bases, leaving 13 bases between the germline ends. Per the germline V gene, CDR1 is SGHVS and CDR2 is FNYEAQ. The length of the CDR3 is 17 residues.